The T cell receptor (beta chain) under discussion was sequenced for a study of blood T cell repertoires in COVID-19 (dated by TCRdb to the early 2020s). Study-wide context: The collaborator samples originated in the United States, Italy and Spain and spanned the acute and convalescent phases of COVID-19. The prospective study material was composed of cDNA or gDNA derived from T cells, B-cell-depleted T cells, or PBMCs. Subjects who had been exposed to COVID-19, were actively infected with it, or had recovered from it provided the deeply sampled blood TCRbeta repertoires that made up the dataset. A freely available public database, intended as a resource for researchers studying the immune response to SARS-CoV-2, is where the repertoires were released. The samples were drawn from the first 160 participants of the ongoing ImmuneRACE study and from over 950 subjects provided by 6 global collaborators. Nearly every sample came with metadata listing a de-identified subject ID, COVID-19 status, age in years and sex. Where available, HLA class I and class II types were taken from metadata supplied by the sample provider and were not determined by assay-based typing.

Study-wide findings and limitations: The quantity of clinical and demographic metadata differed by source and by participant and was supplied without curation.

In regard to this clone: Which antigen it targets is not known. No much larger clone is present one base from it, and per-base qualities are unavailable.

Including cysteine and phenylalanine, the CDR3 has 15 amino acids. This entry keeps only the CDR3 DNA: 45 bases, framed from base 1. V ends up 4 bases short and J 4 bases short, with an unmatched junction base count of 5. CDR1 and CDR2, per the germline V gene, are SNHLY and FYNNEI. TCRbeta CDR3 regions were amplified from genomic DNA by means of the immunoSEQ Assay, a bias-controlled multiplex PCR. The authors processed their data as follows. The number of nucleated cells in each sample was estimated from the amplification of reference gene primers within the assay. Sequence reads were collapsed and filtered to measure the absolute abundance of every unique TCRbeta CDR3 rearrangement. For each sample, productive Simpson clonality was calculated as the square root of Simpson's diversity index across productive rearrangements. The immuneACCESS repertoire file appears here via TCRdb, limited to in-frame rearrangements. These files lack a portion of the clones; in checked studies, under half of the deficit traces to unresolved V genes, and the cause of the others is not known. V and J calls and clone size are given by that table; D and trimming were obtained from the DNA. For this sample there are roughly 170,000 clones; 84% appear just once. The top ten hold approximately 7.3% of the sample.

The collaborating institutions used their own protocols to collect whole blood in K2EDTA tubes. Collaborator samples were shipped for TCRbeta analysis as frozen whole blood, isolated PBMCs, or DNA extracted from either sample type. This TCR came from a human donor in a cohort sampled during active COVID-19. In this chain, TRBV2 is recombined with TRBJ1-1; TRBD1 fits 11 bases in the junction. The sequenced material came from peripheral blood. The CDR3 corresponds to CASSALGQGVTEAFF. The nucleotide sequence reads TGTGCCAGCAGTGCGTTGGGACAGGGGGTCACTGAAGCTTTCTTT.